This T cell receptor beta chain was profiled in a study of OX40 agonist ivuxolimab in advanced cancers. The wider study: Patients were treated with ivuxolimab, an agonistic anti-OX40 (CD134) antibody. Patients were dosed intravenously with ivuxolimab at 0.01 to 10 mg/kg every 2 weeks. Eligibility rules accepted prior anti-PD-1, anti-PD-L1 or anti-CTLA-4 therapy, and around 43% had some. The study's findings and limits: No antigen was identified for the clonally expanded peripheral T cells.

The CDR3 consists of 16 residues. Germline V CDR1 and CDR2: KGHSH, LQKENI. V gave up 3 bases and J gave up 10 bases; unmatched junction bases: 13. Assay: immunoSEQ multiplex PCR; the TCRdb copy retains only in-frame clones and omits some. The data contain 55,000 to 75,000 clones, approximately 82% of them singletons. In the case of this clone: The target antigen is unknown.

This TCR was recovered from an adult with an advanced solid tumor such as melanoma, head and neck, liver or kidney cancer. The sequences come from CD4+ or CD8+ T cells sorted from blood, collected in a trial of the OX40 agonist ivuxolimab. The rearrangement links TRBV18 to TRBJ1-1; 11 bases line up with TRBD1. CDR3 loop: CASSPTGPGQGVGAFF. The CDR3 DNA sequence: TGTGCCAGCTCACCGACTGGACCGGGACAGGGGGTTGGAGCTTTCTTT.